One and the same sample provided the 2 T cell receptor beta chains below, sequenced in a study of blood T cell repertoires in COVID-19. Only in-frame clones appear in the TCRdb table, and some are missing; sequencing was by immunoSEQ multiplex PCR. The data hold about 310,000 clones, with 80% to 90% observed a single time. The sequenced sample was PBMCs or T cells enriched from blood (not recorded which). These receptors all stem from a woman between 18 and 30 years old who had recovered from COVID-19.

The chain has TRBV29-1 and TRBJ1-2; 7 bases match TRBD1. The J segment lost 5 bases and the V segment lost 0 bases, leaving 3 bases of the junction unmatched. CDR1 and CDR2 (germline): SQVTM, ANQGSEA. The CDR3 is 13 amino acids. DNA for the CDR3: TGCAGCGTTGAAGATGCAGGGGGGTATGGCTACACCTTC. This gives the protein CSVEDAGGYGYTF.

The CDR3 coding sequence is TGTGCCAGCAGCTCCCGGACAGACGAGCAGTACTTC. Translating it yields CASSSRTDEQYF. The J gene is TRBJ2-7, the V gene TRBV7-9, with D possibly matching TRBD1 (6 bases). This CDR3 comprises 12 residues. Germline V gene lookup returns CDR1 SEHNR and CDR2 FQNEAQ (reference sequence). Trimming removed 4 bases at V and 5 bases at J, with 9 bases between.